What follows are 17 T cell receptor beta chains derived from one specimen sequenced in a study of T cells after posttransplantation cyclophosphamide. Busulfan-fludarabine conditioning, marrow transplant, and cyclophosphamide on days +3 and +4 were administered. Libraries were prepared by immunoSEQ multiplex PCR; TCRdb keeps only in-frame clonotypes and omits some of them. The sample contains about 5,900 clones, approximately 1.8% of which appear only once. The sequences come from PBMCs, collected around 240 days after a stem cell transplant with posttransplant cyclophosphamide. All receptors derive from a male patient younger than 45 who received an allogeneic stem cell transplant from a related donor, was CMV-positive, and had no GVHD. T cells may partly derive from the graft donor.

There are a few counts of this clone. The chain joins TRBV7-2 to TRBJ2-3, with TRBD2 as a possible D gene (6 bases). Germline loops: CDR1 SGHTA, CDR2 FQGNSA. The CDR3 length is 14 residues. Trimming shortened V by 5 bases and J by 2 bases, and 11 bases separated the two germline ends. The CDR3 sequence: CASSPGLVTDTQYF. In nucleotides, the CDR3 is TGTGCCAGCAGCCCGGGACTCGTCACAGATACGCAGTATTTT. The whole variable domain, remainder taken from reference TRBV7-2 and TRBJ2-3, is GAGVSQSPSNKVTEKGKDVELRCDPISGHTALYWYRQSLGQGLEFLIYFQGNSAPDKSGLPSDRFSAERTGGSVSTLTIQRTQQEDSAVYLCASSPGLVTDTQYFGPGTRLTVL.

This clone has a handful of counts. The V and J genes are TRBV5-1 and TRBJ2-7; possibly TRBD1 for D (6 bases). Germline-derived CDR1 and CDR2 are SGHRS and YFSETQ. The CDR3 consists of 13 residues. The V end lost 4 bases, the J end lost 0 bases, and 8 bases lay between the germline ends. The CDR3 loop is CASSRDNSYEQYF. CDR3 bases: TGCGCCAGCAGCAGGGACAACTCCTACGAGCAGTACTTC.

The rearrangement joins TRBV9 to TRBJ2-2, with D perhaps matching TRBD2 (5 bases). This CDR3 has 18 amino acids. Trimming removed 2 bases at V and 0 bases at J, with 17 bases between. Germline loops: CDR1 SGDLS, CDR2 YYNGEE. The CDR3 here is CASSVYDPGFTNTGELFF. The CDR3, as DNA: TGTGCCAGCAGCGTGTACGATCCGGGATTCACGAACACCGGGGAGCTGTTTTTT.

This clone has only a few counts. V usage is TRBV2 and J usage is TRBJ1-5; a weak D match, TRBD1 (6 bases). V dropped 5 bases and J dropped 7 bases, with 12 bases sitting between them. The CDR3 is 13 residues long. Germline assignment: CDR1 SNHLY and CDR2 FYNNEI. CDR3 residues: CASSSGGVQPQHF. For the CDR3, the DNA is TGTGCCAGCAGTTCGGGGGGCGTCCAGCCCCAGCATTTT.

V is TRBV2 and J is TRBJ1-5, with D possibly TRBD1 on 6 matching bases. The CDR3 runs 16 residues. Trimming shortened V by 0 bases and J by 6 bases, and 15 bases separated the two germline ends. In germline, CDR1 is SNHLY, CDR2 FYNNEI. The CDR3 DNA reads TGTGCCAGCAGTGAAGCGCTTGGGGGCTTCAGTCAGCCCCAGCATTTT. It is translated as CASSEALGGFSQPQHF.

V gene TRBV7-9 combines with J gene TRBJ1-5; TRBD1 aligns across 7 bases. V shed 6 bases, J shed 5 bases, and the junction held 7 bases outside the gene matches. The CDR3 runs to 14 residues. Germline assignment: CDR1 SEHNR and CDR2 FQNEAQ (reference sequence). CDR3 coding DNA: TGTGCCAGCAGTTTACTAGGACAGGATCAGCCCCAGCATTTT. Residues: CASSLLGQDQPQHF.

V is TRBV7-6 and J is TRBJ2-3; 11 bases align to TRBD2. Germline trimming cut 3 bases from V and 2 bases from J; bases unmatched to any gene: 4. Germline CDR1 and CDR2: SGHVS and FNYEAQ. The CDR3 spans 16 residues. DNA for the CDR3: TGTGCCAGCAGCTTGATAGCGGGGGGGGACACAGATACGCAGTATTTT. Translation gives CASSLIAGGDTDTQYF.

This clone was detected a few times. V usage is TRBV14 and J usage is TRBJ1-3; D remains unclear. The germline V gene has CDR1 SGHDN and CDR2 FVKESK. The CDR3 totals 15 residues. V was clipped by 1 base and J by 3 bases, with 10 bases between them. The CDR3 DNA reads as TGTGCCAGCAGCCAAGTCGGTCAATTTGGAAACACCATATATTTT. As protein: CASSQVGQFGNTIYF.

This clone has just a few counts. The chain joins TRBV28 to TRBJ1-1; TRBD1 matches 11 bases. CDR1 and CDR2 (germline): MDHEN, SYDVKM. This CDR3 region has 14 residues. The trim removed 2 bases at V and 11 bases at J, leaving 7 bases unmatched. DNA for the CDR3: TGTGCCAGCAGTTTAAACCCGGGACAGGGGGGGGCTTTCTTT. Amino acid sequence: CASSLNPGQGGAFF.

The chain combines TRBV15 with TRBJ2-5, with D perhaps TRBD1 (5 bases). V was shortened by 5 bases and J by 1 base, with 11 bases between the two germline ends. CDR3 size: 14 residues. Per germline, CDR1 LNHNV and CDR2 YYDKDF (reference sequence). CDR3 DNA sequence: TGTGCCACCAGCCGACCAAGGGGCCAAGAGACCCAGTACTTC. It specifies CATSRPRGQETQYF.

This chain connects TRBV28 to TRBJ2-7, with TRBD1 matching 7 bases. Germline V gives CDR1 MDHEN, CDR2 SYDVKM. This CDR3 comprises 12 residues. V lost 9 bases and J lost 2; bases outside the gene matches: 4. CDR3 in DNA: TGTGCCAGTACACAGGGGACCTACGAGCAGTACTTC. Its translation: CASTQGTYEQYF.

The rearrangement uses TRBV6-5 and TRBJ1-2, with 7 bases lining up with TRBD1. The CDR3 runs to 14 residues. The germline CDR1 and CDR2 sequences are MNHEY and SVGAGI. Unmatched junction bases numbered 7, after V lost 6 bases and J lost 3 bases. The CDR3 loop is CASSEDRSYYGYTF. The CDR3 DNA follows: TGTGCCAGCAGCGAGGACAGGTCCTACTATGGCTACACCTTC.

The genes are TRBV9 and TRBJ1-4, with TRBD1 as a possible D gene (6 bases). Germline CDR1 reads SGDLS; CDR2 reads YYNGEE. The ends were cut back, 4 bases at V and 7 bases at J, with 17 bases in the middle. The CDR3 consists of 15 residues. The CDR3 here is CASSPQGIWSEKLFF. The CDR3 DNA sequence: TGTGCCAGCAGCCCCCAGGGGATATGGAGTGAAAAACTGTTTTTT.

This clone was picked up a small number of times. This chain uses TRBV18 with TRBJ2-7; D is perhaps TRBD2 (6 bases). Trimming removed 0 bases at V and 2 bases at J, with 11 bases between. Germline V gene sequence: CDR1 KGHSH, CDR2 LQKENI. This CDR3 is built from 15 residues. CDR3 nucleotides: TGTGCCAGCTCACCACCCGCAGCGGGCGCCTACGAGCAGTACTTC. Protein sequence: CASSPPAAGAYEQYF.

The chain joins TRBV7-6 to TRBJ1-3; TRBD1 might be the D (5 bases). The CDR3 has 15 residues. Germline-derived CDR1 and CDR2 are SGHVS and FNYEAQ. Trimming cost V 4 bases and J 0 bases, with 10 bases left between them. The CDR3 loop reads CASSSGAASGNTIYF. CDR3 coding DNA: TGTGCCAGCAGCTCTGGGGCAGCCTCTGGAAACACCATATATTTT.

As DNA, the CDR3 is TGCGCCAGCAGCTGGCGGCTAGCGGACGAGCAGTACTTC. This sequence encodes CASSWRLADEQYF. The V gene is TRBV5-1, the J gene TRBJ2-7; TRBD2 aligns across 7 bases. The CDR3 extends over 13 amino acids. V shed 3 bases, J shed 5 bases, and the junction held 5 bases outside the gene matches. The germline V gene has CDR1 SGHRS and CDR2 YFSETQ.

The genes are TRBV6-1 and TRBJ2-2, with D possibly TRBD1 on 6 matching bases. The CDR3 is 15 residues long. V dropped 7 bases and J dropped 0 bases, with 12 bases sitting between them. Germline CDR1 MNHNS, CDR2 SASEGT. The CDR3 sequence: CASTSGDPNTGELFF. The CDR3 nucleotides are TGTGCCAGCACCTCAGGGGACCCGAACACCGGGGAGCTGTTTTTT.